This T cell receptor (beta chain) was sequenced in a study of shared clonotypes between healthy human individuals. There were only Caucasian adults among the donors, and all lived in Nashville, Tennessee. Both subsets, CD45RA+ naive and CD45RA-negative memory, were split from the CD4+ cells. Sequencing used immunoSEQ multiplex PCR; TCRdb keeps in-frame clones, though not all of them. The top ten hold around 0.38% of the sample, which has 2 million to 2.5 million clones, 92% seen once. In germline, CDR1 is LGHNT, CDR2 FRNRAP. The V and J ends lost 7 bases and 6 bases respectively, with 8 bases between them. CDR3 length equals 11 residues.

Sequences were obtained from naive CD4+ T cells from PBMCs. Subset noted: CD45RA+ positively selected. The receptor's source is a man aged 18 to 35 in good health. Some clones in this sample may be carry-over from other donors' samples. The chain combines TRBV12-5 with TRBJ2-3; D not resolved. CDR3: CASAGADTQYF. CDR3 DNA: TGTGCTAGTGCCGGTGCGGATACGCAGTATTTT.